This T cell receptor (beta chain) came from a study of human T cells and chemical hapten exposure. Time point given: patch test 1, 2 weeks after DPC sensitization. Treatment reported: therapeutic diphenylcyclopropenone sensitization with weekly scalp DPC. V lost 4 bases, J lost 0 bases, and 9 bases lay in between. CDR3 length: 14 residues. Germline-derived CDR1 and CDR2 are LGHDT and YNNKEL (reference sequence). TCRdb recomputed calls from the RACE reads with MiXCR, one row per CDR3 protein. Of approximately 350,000 distinct CDR3 sequences in the sample, approximately 6.3% were seen once. The chain employs TRBV3-1 and TRBJ1-2; D ambiguous. The TCR was taken from a young woman with alopecia areata. Some clones in this sample may be carry-over from other donors' samples. The source was whole blood, collected in connection with sensitization to the hapten diphenylcyclopropenone (DPC). This CDR3 is CASSPLRSNYGYTF. Here the CDR3 DNA reads TGTGCCAGCAGCCCCCTTAGATCTAACTATGGCTACACCTTC.